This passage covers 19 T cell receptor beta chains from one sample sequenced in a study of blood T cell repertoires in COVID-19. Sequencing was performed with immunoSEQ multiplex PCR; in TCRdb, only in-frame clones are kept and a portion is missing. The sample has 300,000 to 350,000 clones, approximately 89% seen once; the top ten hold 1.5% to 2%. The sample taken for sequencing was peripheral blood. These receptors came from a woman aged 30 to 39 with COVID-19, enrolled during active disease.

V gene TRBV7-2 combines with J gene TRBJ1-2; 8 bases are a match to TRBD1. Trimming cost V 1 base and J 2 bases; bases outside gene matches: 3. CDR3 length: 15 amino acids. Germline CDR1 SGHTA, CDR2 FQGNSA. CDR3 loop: CASSLESGGNYGYTF. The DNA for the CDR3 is TGTGCCAGCAGCTTAGAATCAGGGGGCAACTATGGCTACACCTTC.

The DNA of the CDR3 is TGTGCCAGCAGCCCCCAGGGGGCGGGGATAGAGACCCAGTACTTC. Residues: CASSPQGAGIETQYF. V and J are TRBV7-2 and TRBJ2-5; 8 bases match TRBD1. Germline V gene sequence: CDR1 SGHTA, CDR2 FQGNSA. This CDR3 region has 15 residues. The J segment lost 4 bases and the V segment lost 5 bases, leaving 9 bases of the junction unmatched.

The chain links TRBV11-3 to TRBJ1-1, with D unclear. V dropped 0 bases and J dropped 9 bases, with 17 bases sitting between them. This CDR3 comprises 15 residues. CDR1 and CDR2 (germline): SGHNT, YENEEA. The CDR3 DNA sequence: TGTGCCAGCAGCTTAGAGGCAGGTCCGCTTCGGAAAGCTTTCTTT. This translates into CASSLEAGPLRKAFF.

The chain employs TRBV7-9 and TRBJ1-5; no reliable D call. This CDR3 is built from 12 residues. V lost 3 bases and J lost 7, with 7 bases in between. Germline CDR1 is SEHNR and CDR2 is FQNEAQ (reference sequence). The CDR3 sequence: CASSFPGQPQHF. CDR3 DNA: TGTGCCAGCAGCTTCCCCGGGCAGCCCCAGCATTTT.

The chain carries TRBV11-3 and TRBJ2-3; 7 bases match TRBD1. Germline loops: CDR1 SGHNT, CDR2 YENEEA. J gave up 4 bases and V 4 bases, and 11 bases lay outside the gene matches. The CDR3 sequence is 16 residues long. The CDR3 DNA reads TGTGCCAGCAGCTCGTCGGGCACAGGGGTGGCAGATACGCAGTATTTT. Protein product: CASSSSGTGVADTQYF. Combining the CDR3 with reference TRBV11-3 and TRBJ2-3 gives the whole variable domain EAGVVQSPRYKIIEKKQPVAFWCNPISGHNTLYWYLQNLGQGPELLIRYENEEAVDDSQLPKDRFSAERLKGVDSTLKIQPAELGDSAVYLCASSSSGTGVADTQYFGPGTRLTVL.

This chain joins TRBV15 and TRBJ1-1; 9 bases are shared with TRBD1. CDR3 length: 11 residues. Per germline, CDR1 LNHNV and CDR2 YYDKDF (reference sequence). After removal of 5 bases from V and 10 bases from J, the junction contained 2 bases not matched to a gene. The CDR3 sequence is CATSAGQGAFF. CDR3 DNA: TGTGCCACCAGCGCGGGACAGGGAGCTTTCTTT.

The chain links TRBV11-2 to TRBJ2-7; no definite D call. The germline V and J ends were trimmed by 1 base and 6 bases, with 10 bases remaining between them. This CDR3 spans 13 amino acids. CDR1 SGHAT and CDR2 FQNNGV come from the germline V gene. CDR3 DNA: TGTGCCAGCAGCTTAGTTCCCAATTTCGAGCAGTACGTC. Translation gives CASSLVPNFEQYV.

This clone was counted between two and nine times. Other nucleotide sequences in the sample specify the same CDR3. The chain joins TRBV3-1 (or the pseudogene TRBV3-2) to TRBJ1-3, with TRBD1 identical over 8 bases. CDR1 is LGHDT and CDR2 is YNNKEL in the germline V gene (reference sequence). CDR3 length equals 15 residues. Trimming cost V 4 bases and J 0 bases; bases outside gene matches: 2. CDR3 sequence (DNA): TGTGCCAGCAGCCCGGACAGGGTCTCTGGAAACACCATATATTTT. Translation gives CASSPDRVSGNTIYF.

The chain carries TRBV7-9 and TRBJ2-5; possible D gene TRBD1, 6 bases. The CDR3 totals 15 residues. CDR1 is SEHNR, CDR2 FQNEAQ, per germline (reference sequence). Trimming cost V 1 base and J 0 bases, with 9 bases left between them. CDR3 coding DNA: TGTGCCAGCAGCTTAGTCAGGGGCGACCAAGAGACCCAGTACTTC. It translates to CASSLVRGDQETQYF.

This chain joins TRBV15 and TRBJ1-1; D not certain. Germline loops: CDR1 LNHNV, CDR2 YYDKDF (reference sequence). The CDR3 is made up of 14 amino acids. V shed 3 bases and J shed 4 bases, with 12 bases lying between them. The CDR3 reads CATSRARSGTEAFF. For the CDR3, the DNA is TGTGCCACCAGCAGGGCGCGATCGGGCACTGAAGCTTTCTTT.

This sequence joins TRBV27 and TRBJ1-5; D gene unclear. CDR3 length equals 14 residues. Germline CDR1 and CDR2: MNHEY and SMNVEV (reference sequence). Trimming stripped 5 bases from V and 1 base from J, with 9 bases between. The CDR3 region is CASSRAGSNQPQHF. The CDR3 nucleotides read TGTGCCAGCAGTCGCGCGGGAAGCAATCAGCCCCAGCATTTT.

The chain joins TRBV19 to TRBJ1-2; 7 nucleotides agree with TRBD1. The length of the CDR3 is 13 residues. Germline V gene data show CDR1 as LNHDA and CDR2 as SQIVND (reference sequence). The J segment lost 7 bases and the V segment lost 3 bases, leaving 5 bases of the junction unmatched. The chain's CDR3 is CASSMGQIRGYTF. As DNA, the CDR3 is TGTGCCAGTAGTATGGGACAGATCCGTGGCTACACCTTC.

CDR3 coding DNA: TGTGCCAGCAGCCGGGAATCTGGCCCAGATACGCAGTATTTT. This codes for CASSRESGPDTQYF. This chain links TRBV5-5 with TRBJ2-3; D perhaps matches TRBD2 (5 bases). V lost 4 bases, J lost 4 bases, and 13 bases lay in between. The CDR3 length is 14 residues. Per the germline V gene, CDR1 is SGHKS and CDR2 is YYEKEE (reference sequence).

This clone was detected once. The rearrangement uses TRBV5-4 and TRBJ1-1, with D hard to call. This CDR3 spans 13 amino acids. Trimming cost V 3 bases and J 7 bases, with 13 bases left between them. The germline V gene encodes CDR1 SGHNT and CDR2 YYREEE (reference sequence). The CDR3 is CASSSSAGLEAFF. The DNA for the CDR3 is TGTGCCAGCAGCTCATCCGCAGGCCTTGAAGCTTTCTTT.

The CDR3 nucleotides read TGCGCCAGCAGCCCCCGGACTAGCTCTGATACGCAGTATTTT. It translates to CASSPRTSSDTQYF. The V gene is TRBV5-1, the J gene TRBJ2-3, with 8 bases that match TRBD2. Germline V gene data show CDR1 as SGHRS and CDR2 as YFSETQ. The ends lost 4 bases at V and 6 bases at J; junction bases unmatched: 7. This CDR3 has 14 amino acids.

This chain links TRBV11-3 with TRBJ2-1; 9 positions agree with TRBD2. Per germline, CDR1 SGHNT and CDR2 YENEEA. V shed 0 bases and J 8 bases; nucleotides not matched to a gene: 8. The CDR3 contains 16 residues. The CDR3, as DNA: TGTGCCAGCAGCTTAGATCTGGGACTAGCTGTCCATGAGCAGTTCTTC. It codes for CASSLDLGLAVHEQFF.

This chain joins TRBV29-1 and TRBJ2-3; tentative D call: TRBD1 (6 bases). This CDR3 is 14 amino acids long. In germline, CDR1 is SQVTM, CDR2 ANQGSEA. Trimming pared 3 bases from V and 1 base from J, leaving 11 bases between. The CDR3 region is CSVERTARTDTQYF. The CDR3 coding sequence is TGCAGCGTTGAGAGGACAGCCCGCACAGATACGCAGTATTTT.

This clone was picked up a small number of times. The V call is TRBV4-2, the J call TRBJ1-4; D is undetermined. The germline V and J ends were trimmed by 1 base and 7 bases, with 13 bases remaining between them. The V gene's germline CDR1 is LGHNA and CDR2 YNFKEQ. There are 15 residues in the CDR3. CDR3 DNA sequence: TGTGCCAGCAGCCAAGGGGAAGTCGGGGTTGAAAAACTGTTTTTT. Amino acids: CASSQGEVGVEKLFF.

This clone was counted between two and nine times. CDR3 nucleotide sequence: TGTGCCAGCAGCGGAGGGACAGGGGCGCTCCAAGAGACCCAGTACTTC. Translation: CASSGGTGALQETQYF. The V and J genes are TRBV5-8 and TRBJ2-5; 10 bases align to TRBD1. From germline, CDR1 is SGHTS and CDR2 YDEGEE. The CDR3 extends over 16 amino acids. Germline trimming cut 4 bases from V and 1 base from J; bases unmatched to any gene: 7.